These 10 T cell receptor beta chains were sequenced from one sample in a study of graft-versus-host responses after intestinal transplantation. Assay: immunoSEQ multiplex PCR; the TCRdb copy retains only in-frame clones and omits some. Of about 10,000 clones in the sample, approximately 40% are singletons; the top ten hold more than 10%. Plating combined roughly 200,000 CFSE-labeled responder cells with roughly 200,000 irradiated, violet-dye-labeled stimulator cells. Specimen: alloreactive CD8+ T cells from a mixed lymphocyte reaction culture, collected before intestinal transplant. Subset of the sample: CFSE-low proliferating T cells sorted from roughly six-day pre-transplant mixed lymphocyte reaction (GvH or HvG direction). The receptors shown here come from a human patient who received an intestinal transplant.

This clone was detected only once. CDR3 sequence: CSVGTGVDTEAFF. The CDR3 region has the DNA TGCAGCGTCGGGACAGGGGTAGACACTGAAGCTTTCTTT. This sequence joins TRBV29-1 and TRBJ1-1, with 10 bases identical to TRBD1. Germline CDR1 SQVTM, CDR2 ANQGSEA. The CDR3 spans 13 residues. With V trimmed by 6 bases and J by 3 bases, 4 bases remained unmatched.

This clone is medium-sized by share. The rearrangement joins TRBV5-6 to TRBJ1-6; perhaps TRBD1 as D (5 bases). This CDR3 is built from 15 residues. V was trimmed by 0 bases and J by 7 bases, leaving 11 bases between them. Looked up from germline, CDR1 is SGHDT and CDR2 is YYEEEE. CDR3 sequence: CASSLGFGGNSPLHF. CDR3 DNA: TGTGCCAGCAGCTTGGGCTTTGGGGGGAATTCACCCCTCCACTTT.

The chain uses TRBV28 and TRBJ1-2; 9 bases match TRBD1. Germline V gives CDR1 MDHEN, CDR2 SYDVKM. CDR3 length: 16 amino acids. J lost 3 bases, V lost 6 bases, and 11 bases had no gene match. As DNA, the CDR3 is TGTGCCAGCAGCGCTCTACAGGGGGCGCTGGACTATGGCTACACCTTC. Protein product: CASSALQGALDYGYTF.

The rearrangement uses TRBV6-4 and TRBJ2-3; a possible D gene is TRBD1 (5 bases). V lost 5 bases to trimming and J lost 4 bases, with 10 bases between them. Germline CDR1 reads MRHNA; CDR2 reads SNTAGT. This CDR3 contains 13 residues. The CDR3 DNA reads TGTGCCAGCAGTCCAGTGGGGCCAGATACGCAGTATTTT. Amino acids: CASSPVGPDTQYF.

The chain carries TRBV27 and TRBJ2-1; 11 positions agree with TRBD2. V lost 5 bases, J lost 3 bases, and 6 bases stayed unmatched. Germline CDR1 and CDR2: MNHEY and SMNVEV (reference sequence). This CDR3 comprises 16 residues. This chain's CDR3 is CASSRGTSGLYNEQFF. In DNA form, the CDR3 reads TGTGCCAGCAGTCGCGGGACTAGCGGACTCTACAATGAGCAGTTCTTC.

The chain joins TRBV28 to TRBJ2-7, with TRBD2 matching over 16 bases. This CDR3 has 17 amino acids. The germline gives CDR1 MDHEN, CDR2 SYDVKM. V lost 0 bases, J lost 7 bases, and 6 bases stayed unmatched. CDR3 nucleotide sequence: TGTGCCAGCAGTTTATGGGGACTAGCGGGAGGGCCATGGGAGCAGTACTTC. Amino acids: CASSLWGLAGGPWEQYF. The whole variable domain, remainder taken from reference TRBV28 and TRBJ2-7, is DVKVTQSSRYLVKRTGEKVFLECVQDMDHENMFWYRQDPGLGLRLIYFSYDVKMKEKGDIPEGYSVSREKKERFSLILESASTNQTSMYLCASSLWGLAGGPWEQYFGPGTRLTVT.

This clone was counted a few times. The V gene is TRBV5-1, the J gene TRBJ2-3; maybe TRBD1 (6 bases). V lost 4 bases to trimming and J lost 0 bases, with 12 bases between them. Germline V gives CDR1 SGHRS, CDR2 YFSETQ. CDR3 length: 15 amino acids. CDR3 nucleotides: TGCGCCAGCAGCCAATGGACAGTTAGCACAGATACGCAGTATTTT. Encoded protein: CASSQWTVSTDTQYF.

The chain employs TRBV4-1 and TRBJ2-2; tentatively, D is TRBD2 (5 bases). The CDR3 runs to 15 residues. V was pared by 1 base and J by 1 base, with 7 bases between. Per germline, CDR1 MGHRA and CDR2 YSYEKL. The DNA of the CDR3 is TGCGCCAGCAGCCAAGGCGGAGGGAACACCGGGGAGCTGTTTTTT. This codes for CASSQGGGNTGELFF.

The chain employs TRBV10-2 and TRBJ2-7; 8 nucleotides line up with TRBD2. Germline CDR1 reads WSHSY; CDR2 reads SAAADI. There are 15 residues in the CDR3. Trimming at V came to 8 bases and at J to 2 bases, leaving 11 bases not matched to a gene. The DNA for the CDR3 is TGCGCCAGCTTGCCGGGGCGGGGGGCCCCCTACGAGCAGTACTTC. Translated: CASLPGRGAPYEQYF.

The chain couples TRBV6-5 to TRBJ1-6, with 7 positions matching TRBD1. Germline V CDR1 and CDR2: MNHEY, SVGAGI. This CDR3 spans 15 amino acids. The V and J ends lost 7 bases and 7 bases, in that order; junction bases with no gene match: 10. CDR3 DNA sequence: TGTGCCAGCAAGACAGGGCCCTGGGAAAATTCACCCCTCCACTTT. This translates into CASKTGPWENSPLHF.